Listed below are T cell receptor beta chains from one sample, sequenced in a study of blood T cells in healthy people across ages. TCRdb re-derived calls from the 5' RACE reads in MiXCR, one entry per CDR3 protein. The sample records 650,000 to 800,000 distinct CDR3 sequences, approximately 52% being singletons. Material: blood. The receptors originated from a woman older than 75 in good health. Each CDR3 is given with its conserved first and last residue.

TRBJ2-1,TRBV5-1,CASSLEVTGTYNEQFF
TRBJ2-1,TRBV10-3,CAISGEGSHEQFF
TRBJ2-4,TRBV21-1,CASSSQARDLAKNIQYF
TRBJ2-5,TRBV9,CASSLQQGAGETQYF
TRBJ2-7,TRBV20-1,CSAATVGQQPYEQYF
TRBJ1-6,TRBV12-3/TRBV12-4,CASSSTGDDSPLHF
TRBJ1-1,TRBV5-1,CASSVEGQMNTEAFF
TRBJ2-7,TRBV21-1,CASIHSRTGVLYEQYF
TRBJ2-3,TRBV20-1,CSARGAAGSTDTQYF
TRBJ2-7,TRBV3-1,CASSYGTSGRQQYF
TRBJ2-7,TRBV7-2,CASSTYGAVIYEQYF
-,TRBV6-5,CASSYHGEQYF
TRBJ1-1,TRBV7-9,CASSLGGRTGAGTEAFF
TRBJ2-1,TRBV10-3,CAISDLTSGYNEQFF
TRBJ2-7,TRBV6-2/TRBV6-3,CATSRQGAYEQYF